A single TCR beta chain is shown here with its context. What it binds is unknown. The sample comes from a study of shared clonotypes between healthy human individuals. Study summary: Each donor contributed plates that comprised three CD4 naive, three CD4 memory, two CD8 naive and one CD8 memory. Study-level points and caveats: Large depth notwithstanding, sorted-subset sequencing proved incomplete by rarefaction.

Sequencing was performed with immunoSEQ multiplex PCR; in TCRdb, only in-frame clones are kept and a portion is missing. The table has over a million clones, 70% to 80% seen once. The germline gives CDR1 SGHRS, CDR2 YFSETQ. The V end lost 0 bases, the J end lost 0 bases, and 11 bases lay between the germline ends. The CDR3 totals 16 residues. The TCR sequence derives from a young man in good health. Material: memory CD4+ T cells sorted from blood. Specified subset: CD45RA-negative fraction. J is TRBJ2-3 and V is TRBV5-1, with a possible D match to TRBD1 (5 bases). The CDR3 DNA is TGCGCCAGCAGCTTGGACGGACACCTTAGCACAGATACGCAGTATTTT. Translation: CASSLDGHLSTDTQYF.